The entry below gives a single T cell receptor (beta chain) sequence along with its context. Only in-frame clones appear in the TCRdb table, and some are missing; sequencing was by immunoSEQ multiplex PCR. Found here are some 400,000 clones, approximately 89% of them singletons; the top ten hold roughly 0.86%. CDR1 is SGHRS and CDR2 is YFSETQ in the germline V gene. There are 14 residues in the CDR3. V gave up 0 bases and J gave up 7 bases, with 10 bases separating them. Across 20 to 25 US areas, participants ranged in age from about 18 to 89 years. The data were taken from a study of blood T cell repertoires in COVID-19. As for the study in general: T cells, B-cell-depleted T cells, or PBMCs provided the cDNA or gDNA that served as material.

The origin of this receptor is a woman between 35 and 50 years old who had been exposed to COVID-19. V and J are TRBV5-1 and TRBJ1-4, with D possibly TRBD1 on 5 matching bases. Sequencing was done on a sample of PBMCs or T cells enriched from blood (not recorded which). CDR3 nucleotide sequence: TGCGCCAGCAGCTTGGAAAGGGGCGGTGAAAAACTGTTTTTT. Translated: CASSLERGGEKLFF.